This TCR beta chain was sequenced in a study of T cell responses to AZD1222 COVID-19 vaccine. General study points: Recipients of AZD1222 seropositive at baseline numbered only five or six. Reportedly, nearly half the spike-specific TCRs target unmutated variant regions. Spike-specific TCR repertoires showed rising breadth and depth after two AZD1222 doses.

As regards this clone: Its antigen is as yet unknown.

The CDR3 is made up of 18 amino acids. Trimming stripped 7 bases from V and 3 bases from J, with 24 bases between. Per the germline V gene, CDR1 is MNHEY and CDR2 is SMNVEV (reference sequence). The table came from immunoSEQ multiplex PCR; TCRdb's copy has only in-frame clones and leaves some out. This table holds about 120,000 clones, about 91% found once. This clonotype originated in an adult who received the AZD1222 COVID-19 vaccine. This specimen consisted of peripheral blood, obtained 28 days after the second AZD1222 dose. V gene TRBV27 combines with J gene TRBJ1-4; perhaps TRBD1 as D (5 bases). In DNA form, the CDR3 reads TGTGCCAGCACCAGGACACGGATTCCTCCGTCGCCTAATGAAAAACTGTTTTTT. Amino acid sequence: CASTRTRIPPSPNEKLFF.